Only a few counts were recorded for the clone carrying this T cell receptor (beta chain). Antigen: not known. These data belong to a study of metastatic and nonmetastatic thyroid tumors. General study findings and limits: TCR beta diversity was reportedly significantly higher in malignant thyroid tumors than benign nodules, in blood and tumor.

All patients were treatment-naive before thyroid surgery. The CDR3 contains 15 residues. V shed 10 bases and J 4 bases; nucleotides not matched to a gene: 14. Germline-derived CDR1 and CDR2 are MNHEY and SMNVEV (reference sequence). TCRdb re-called the PCR reads with MiXCR. The table records roughly 18,000 clones, about 33% of them present only once. The sequenced sample consisted of adjacent normal tissue. This TCR was sampled from a female donor with papillary thyroid cancer or a benign thyroid nodule (not recorded which). Some clones in this sample may be carry-over from other donors' samples. The chain couples TRBV27 to TRBJ1-2, with 8 bases identical to TRBD1. CDR3 loop: CATKRTGTGIYGYTF. In nucleotides, the CDR3 is TGTGCCACCAAAAGAACCGGGACAGGAATCTATGGCTACACCTTC.